The rows below give T cell receptor beta chains drawn from one sample of a study of T-cell reconstitution after alpha-beta-depleted transplantation in children. TCRdb reprocessed the PCR reads via MiXCR and lists one record per CDR3 protein. The sample holds 550,000 to 600,000 distinct CDR3 sequences, around 23% seen once. The material sequenced was PBMCs, mostly from graft donor cells, taken 360 days after TCRalphabeta/CD19-depleted stem cell transplant. These receptors all stem from a boy under two years old who had a stem cell transplant for acute myeloid leukemia, so the T cells may come from the graft donor. The CDR3 runs from the conserved cysteine through the conserved F or W. Fields, in order: J gene, clone size, D gene, V gene, CDR3 protein, CDR3 DNA. D genes are given only for firm matches. Not every row has a clone size; where given, it reads once, few, many or a size class.

TRBJ2-2,few,.,TRBV6-5,CASSYSTWSSGELFF,TGTGCCAGCAGTTACTCGACGTGGAGCTCCGGGGAGCTGTTTTTT
TRBJ2-7,few,TRBD2,TRBV7-2,CASSLGSGSSYEQYF,TGTGCCAGCAGCTTAGGGAGCGGGAGCTCCTACGAGCAGTACTTC
TRBJ2-7,.,.,TRBV12-3/TRBV12-4,CASSWDYEQYF,TGTGCCAGCAGTTGGGATTACGAGCAGTACTTC
TRBJ2-1,many,.,TRBV12-3/TRBV12-4,CASSWGGQEQFF,TGTGCCAGCAGTTGGGGGGGCCAGGAGCAGTTCTTC
TRBJ2-7,.,TRBD2,TRBV7-9,CASRSSGGDYEQYF,TGTGCCAGCAGGTCTAGCGGGGGGGACTACGAGCAGTACTTC
TRBJ2-5,many,.,TRBV29-1,CSVDQTEETQYF,TGCAGCGTTGATCAGACAGAAGAGACCCAGTACTTC
TRBJ1-1,.,.,TRBV20-1,CSARVNEGQRINTEAFF,TGCAGTGCTAGAGTCAACGAGGGACAAAGGATTAACACTGAAGCTTTCTTT
TRBJ2-1,many,TRBD2,TRBV12-3/TRBV12-4,CASSPSGGQYNEQFF,TGTGCCAGCAGCCCTAGCGGGGGTCAATACAATGAGCAGTTCTTC
TRBJ1-6,.,.,TRBV10-3,CAISESELYYSPLHF,TGTGCCATCAGTGAGTCGGAGCTTTACTATTCACCCCTCCACTTT
TRBJ2-3,many,.,TRBV6-1,CASRFRQFTDTQYF,TGTGCCAGCAGGTTCCGGCAGTTCACAGATACGCAGTATTTT
TRBJ2-3,many,TRBD2,TRBV12-3/TRBV12-4,CASSFKALAGGTDTQYF,TGTGCCAGCAGTTTCAAGGCACTAGCGGGGGGCACAGATACGCAGTATTTT
TRBJ2-5,few,.,TRBV12-3/TRBV12-4,CASSPVRGQRQETQYF,TGTGCCAGCAGTCCAGTCAGGGGCCAACGCCAAGAGACCCAGTACTTC
TRBJ2-1,.,.,TRBV6-1,CVSQGRDEQFF,TGTGTGTCTCAGGGTCGGGATGAGCAGTTCTTC
TRBJ2-5,.,TRBD2,TRBV12-3/TRBV12-4,CASSSSSGVGMSQYF,TGTGCCAGCAGTTCTTCTAGCGGGGTCGGGATGTCCCAGTACTTC
TRBJ2-3,few,.,TRBV9,CASSSWTGTDTQYF,TGTGCCAGCAGCTCCTGGACAGGCACAGATACGCAGTATTTT
TRBJ1-1,many,.,TRBV20-1,CSARDSRAEPMNTEAFF,TGCAGTGCTAGAGATTCTCGGGCAGAGCCTATGAACACTGAAGCTTTCTTT
TRBJ2-7,.,TRBD1,TRBV7-2,CASSPGGSFYEQYF,TGTGCCAGCAGCCCAGGGGGTTCATTCTACGAGCAGTACTTC
TRBJ2-3,.,.,TRBV20-1,CSARDPGASTDTQYF,TGCAGTGCTAGAGATCCGGGGGCTAGCACAGATACGCAGTATTTT
TRBJ2-7,.,.,TRBV9,CASSVETDTYEQYF,TGTGCCAGCAGCGTAGAGACAGATACCTACGAGCAGTACTTC
TRBJ2-1,many,.,TRBV3-1,CASSQDYKDGGSYNEQFF,TGTGCCAGCAGCCAAGATTATAAGGATGGGGGCTCCTACAATGAGCAGTTCTTC
TRBJ1-5,.,.,TRBV11-1,CASSTDSRGLENQPQHF,TGTGCCAGCAGCACAGACTCGAGGGGGTTAGAAAATCAGCCCCAGCATTTT
TRBJ2-1,.,.,TRBV5-1,CASTGGGGDEQFF,TGCGCCAGCACCGGGGGAGGGGGCGATGAGCAGTTCTTC
TRBJ2-2,many,.,TRBV7-2,CASSYRLTGELFF,TGTGCCAGCAGCTACCGACTAACCGGGGAGCTGTTTTTT
TRBJ2-7,many,.,TRBV12-3/TRBV12-4,CASSFYLYEQYF,TGTGCCAGCAGTTTTTACCTCTACGAGCAGTACTTC
TRBJ2-2,.,.,TRBV7-2,CASSFETGELFF,TGTGCCAGCAGCTTCGAAACCGGGGAGCTGTTTTTT
TRBJ2-5,.,.,TRBV7-7,CASSPGQGWGQETQYF,TGTGCCAGCAGCCCAGGGCAGGGATGGGGCCAAGAGACCCAGTACTTC
TRBJ2-1,many,TRBD2,TRBV9,CASSARGATSSYNEQFF,TGTGCCAGCAGCGCGCGGGGGGCTACGAGCTCCTACAATGAGCAGTTCTTC
TRBJ2-2,many,.,TRBV19,CASSILGTDTGELFF,TGTGCCAGTAGTATTTTGGGGACGGACACCGGGGAGCTGTTTTTT
TRBJ2-1,few,.,TRBV5-1,CASSRGNGLTYNEQFF,TGCGCCAGCAGCCGAGGAAATGGACTGACCTACAATGAGCAGTTCTTC
TRBJ2-1,few,.,TRBV5-1,CASSLGQDPSLFF,TGCGCCAGCAGCTTGGGGCAGGACCCCTCCCTGTTCTTC
TRBJ2-3,many,TRBD2,TRBV29-1,CSSGLGTDTQYF,TGCAGCTCGGGACTAGGCACAGATACGCAGTATTTT
TRBJ2-7,many,.,TRBV5-6,CASSLRWGQGSHEQYF,TGTGCCAGCAGCTTGCGTTGGGGCCAGGGAAGCCACGAGCAGTACTTC
TRBJ2-1,many,.,TRBV5-1,CASSLDGADEQFF,TGCGCCAGCAGCTTGGACGGGGCGGATGAGCAGTTCTTC
TRBJ1-5,.,.,TRBV25-1,CASSGPSGGAAEPQHF,TGTGCCAGCAGTGGACCCTCGGGAGGGGCGGCGGAGCCCCAGCATTTT
TRBJ2-3,few,.,TRBV20-1,CSAPLSTDTQYF,TGCAGTGCCCCTCTAAGCACAGATACGCAGTATTTT
TRBJ2-1,few,TRBD2,TRBV29-1,CSLGAGTSGGPLGGEQFF,TGCAGCCTTGGGGCCGGGACTAGCGGGGGGCCCCTAGGGGGAGAGCAGTTCTTC
TRBJ1-2,few,.,TRBV7-2,CASSTTPQPNYGYTF,TGTGCCAGCAGCACGACACCCCAACCTAACTATGGCTACACCTTC
TRBJ2-5,few,TRBD2,TRBV10-2,CASSVAGGRQETQYF,TGCGCCAGCAGTGTCGCGGGGGGTCGCCAAGAGACCCAGTACTTC
TRBJ2-5,.,.,TRBV5-1,CASSVQSPQETQYF,TGCGCCAGCAGCGTACAATCCCCCCAAGAGACCCAGTACTTC
TRBJ2-3,many,.,TRBV12-3/TRBV12-4,CASSRREGSTDTQYF,TGTGCCAGCAGCCGCCGCGAGGGGAGCACAGATACGCAGTATTTT
TRBJ2-7,many,TRBD1,TRBV5-1,CASSLGQGANEQYF,TGCGCCAGCAGCTTGGGGCAGGGGGCTAACGAGCAGTACTTC
TRBJ2-5,.,.,TRBV9,CASSGGLGTQYF,TGTGCCAGCAGCGGGGGTCTAGGGACCCAGTACTTC
TRBJ1-5,.,TRBD1,TRBV20-1,CSATPGTGFNQPQHF,TGCAGTGCAACCCCCGGGACAGGGTTTAATCAGCCCCAGCATTTT
TRBJ1-6,many,.,TRBV6-2/TRBV6-3,CASLPAAASSPLHF,TGTGCCAGCCTCCCGGCGGCGGCATCTTCACCCCTCCACTTT
TRBJ2-5,.,.,TRBV15,CATSRVGFRETQYF,TGTGCCACCAGCAGAGTGGGGTTCAGGGAGACCCAGTACTTC
TRBJ2-3,many,.,TRBV29-1,CSVESFGELSTDTQYF,TGCAGCGTTGAGTCTTTCGGGGAATTAAGCACAGATACGCAGTATTTT
TRBJ2-3,few,.,TRBV19,CASSDGSSTDTQYF,TGTGCCAGTAGTGACGGGAGTAGCACAGATACGCAGTATTTT
TRBJ2-2,.,TRBD2,TRBV20-1,CSASLLAGGSPYTGELFF,TGCAGTGCTAGTTTACTAGCGGGGGGCTCTCCTTACACCGGGGAGCTGTTTTTT
TRBJ1-2,.,.,TRBV20-1,CSARRSRVYGYTF,TGCAGTGCTAGAAGGTCCAGGGTATATGGCTACACCTTC
TRBJ2-7,.,.,TRBV7-9,CASSLLGQEQYF,TGTGCCAGCAGCTTACTGGGCCAGGAGCAGTACTTC
TRBJ2-1,.,.,TRBV19,CASSIGGVTYNEQFF,TGTGCCAGTAGTATTGGCGGCGTAACCTACAATGAGCAGTTCTTC
TRBJ1-5,few,.,TRBV12-3/TRBV12-4,CASSLSANQPQHF,TGTGCCAGCAGTTTGTCAGCCAATCAGCCCCAGCATTTT
TRBJ2-7,few,.,TRBV25-1,CASSESDSSYEQYF,TGTGCCAGCAGTGAATCCGACAGTTCCTACGAGCAGTACTTC
TRBJ2-5,few,TRBD1,TRBV13,CASSLPRQGAPETQYF,TGTGCCAGCAGCCTTCCCCGACAGGGAGCGCCAGAGACCCAGTACTTC
TRBJ2-1,many,TRBD2,TRBV20-1,CSARAGSGGLSYNEQFF,TGCAGTGCTAGAGCTGGAAGCGGGGGGCTATCCTACAATGAGCAGTTCTTC